The sample holds a few counts of the clone carrying this T cell receptor beta chain. During its preparation, the TCRbeta library received unique molecular identifiers. TCRdb used MiXCR to reprocess the PCR reads, holding one entry per CDR3 protein. The sample holds roughly 500,000 distinct CDR3 sequences, 12% seen once. Germline V lookup: CDR1 MNHNY, CDR2 SVGAGI (reference sequence). V was shortened by 5 bases and J by 4 bases, with 10 bases between the two germline ends. The CDR3 is 13 amino acids. The data belong to a study of T-cell reconstitution after alpha-beta-depleted transplantation in children.

The input for sequencing was PBMCs from the stem cell graft donor, taken from the stem cell graft. The sequence was obtained from a human donor who donated a stem cell graft to a child with combined immunodeficiency. The chain has TRBV6-6 and TRBJ2-3; a weak D match, TRBD1 (5 bases). The CDR3 sequence is CASSGAGPDTQYF. The CDR3 DNA follows: TGTGCCAGCAGTGGGGCAGGCCCAGATACGCAGTATTTT.